This T cell receptor (beta chain) was obtained from a study of vaccination effects on CD4 cells after COVID-19. Study conclusions and caveats: After vaccination, at late timepoints, clones induced by infection and by vaccine contracted markedly.

ViraFEST assay sequencing came after antigen-specific CD4+ T cells were expanded with viral peptide pools. Researchers isolated CD4+ T cells once ten to eleven days of culture had elapsed. According to the study, vaccine recipients showed no prior SARS-CoV-2 infection and negative nucleocapsid antibodies. Cultivation was performed at a few million PBMC per well with approximately 9 IU/ml IL-2 and 7.5 to 10 ug/ml peptides added. This CDR3 has 16 amino acids. The V gene end was trimmed by 4 bases and the J gene end by 5 bases; junction bases not matched to a gene: 7. Germline assignment: CDR1 SGHRS and CDR2 YFSETQ. Comment on this clone: Its antigen remains unknown.

The method was immunoSEQ multiplex PCR; TCRdb's version includes in-frame clones alone and lacks a portion of them. This sample has about 45,000 clones; around three quarters occur once, and the top ten carry 10% to 14%. This chain uses TRBV5-1 with TRBJ2-5; 14 nucleotides line up with TRBD2. Sequencing was performed on CD4+ T cells from PBMCs cultured with SARS-CoV-2 spike peptides, taken before COVID-19 vaccination. The source of this sequence is a human donor who received a COVID-19 vaccine. The CDR3 DNA reads as TGCGCCAGCAGCCTCCGACTAGCGGGGGGGCGGGAGACCCAGTACTTC. This codes for CASSLRLAGGRETQYF.